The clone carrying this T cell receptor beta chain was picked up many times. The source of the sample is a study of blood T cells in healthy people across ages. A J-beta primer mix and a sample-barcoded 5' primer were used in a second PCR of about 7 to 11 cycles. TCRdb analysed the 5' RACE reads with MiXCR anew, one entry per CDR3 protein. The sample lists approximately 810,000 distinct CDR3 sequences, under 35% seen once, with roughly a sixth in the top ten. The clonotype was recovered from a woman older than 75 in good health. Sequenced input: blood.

The CDR3 nucleotides read TGTGCCAGCAGCTTGAGGGACCCCAGGATGGGCCAAGAGACCCAGTACTTC. The encoded protein is CASSLRDPRMGQETQYF. The rearrangement uses TRBV5-6 and TRBJ2-5; TRBD1 or TRBD2 may be the D gene (5 bases each). This CDR3 has 17 amino acids. The V and J ends lost 1 base and 1 base respectively, with 17 bases between them. CDR1 and CDR2 from the germline V gene are SGHDT and YYEEEE.